This TCR beta chain was captured in a study of blood T cell repertoires in COVID-19. Study background: COVID-19 samples collected from the United States, Italy and Spain covered acute and convalescent phases.

Sequenced by immunoSEQ multiplex PCR; TCRdb stores in-frame clones only, minus some. The sample consists of about 250,000 clones, 88% of them appearing once. Sequenced: peripheral blood. The sequence was obtained from a woman aged 25 to 39 with COVID-19, enrolled during active disease.

The CDR3 reads CASSSRSGLAGGYNEQFF. CDR3 nucleotide sequence: TGTGCCAGCAGCTCCCGCTCGGGACTAGCGGGGGGTTACAATGAGCAGTTCTTC. This chain uses TRBV11-2 with TRBJ2-1, with 15 bases aligning to TRBD2. This CDR3 has 18 amino acids. Trimming took 4 bases from V and 4 from J; bases not matched to a gene: 8. Germline lookup yields CDR1 SGHAT and CDR2 FQNNGV. Together with reference TRBV11-2 and TRBJ2-1, the CDR3 gives the full variable domain: EAGVAQSPRYKIIEKRQSVAFWCNPISGHATLYWYQQILGQGPKLLIQFQNNGVVDDSQLPKDRFSAERLKGVDSTLKIQPAKLEDSAVYLCASSSRSGLAGGYNEQFFGPGTRLTVL.